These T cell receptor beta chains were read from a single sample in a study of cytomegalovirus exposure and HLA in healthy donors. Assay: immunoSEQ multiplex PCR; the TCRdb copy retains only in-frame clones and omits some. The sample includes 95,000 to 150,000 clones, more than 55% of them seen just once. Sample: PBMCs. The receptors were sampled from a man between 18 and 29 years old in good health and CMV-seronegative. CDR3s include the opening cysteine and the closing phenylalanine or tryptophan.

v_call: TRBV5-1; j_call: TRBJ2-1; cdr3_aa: CASSSVSDRSSYNEQFF
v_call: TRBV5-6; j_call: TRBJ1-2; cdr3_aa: CSSSWRGAITYGYTF
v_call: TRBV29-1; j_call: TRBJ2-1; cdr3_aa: CSVEGNRQATYNEQFF
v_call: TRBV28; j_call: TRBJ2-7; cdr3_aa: CASRGQGFLYEQYF
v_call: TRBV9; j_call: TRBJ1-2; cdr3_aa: CASSVDPGLVSGGYTF
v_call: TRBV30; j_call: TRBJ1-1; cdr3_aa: CAWNPTGVEAEAFF
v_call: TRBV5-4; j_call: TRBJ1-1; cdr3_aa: CASSLPGQQSEAFF
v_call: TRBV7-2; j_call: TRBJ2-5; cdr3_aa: CASSPAGSGQETQYF
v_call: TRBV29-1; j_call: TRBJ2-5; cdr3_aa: CSVSATSGQETQYF
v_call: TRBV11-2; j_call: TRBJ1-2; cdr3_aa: CASSFGRGNYGYTF
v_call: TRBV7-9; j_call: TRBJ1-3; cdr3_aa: CASSKTGAIADTIYF
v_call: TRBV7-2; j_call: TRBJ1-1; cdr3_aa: CASSTGQGRTEAFF
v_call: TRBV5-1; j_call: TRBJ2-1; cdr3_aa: CASSIGTSSYNEQFF
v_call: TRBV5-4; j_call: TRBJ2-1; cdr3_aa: CASSPRGGAAYNEQFF
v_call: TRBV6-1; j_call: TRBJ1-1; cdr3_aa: CASSKNNMNTEAFF
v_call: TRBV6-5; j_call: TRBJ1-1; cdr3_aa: CASSNGVEAFF